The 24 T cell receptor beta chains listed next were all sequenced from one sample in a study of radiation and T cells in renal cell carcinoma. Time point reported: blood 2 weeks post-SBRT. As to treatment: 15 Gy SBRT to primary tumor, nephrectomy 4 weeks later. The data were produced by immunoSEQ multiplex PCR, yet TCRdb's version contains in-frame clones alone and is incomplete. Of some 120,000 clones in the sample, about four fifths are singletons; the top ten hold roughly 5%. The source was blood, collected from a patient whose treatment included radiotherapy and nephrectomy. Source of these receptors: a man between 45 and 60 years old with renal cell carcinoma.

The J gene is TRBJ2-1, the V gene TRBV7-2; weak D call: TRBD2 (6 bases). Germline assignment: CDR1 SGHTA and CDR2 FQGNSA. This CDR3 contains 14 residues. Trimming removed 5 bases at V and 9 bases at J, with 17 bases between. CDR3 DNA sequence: TGTGCCAGCAGCAGACGGGAGAAGTTAGGTGAGCAGTTCTTC. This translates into CASSRREKLGEQFF.

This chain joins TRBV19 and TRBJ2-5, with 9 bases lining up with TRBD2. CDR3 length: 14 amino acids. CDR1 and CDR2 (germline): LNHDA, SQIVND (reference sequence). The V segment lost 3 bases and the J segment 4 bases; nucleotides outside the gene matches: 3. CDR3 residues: CASSIQAGGETQYF. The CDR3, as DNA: TGTGCCAGTAGTATTCAAGCGGGAGGAGAGACCCAGTACTTC.

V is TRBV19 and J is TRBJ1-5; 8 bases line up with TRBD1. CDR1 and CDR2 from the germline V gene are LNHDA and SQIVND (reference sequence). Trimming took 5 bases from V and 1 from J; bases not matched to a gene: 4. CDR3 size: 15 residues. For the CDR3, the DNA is TGTGCCAGTAGTGGAACAGGGGGGAGCAATCAGCCCCAGCATTTT. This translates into CASSGTGGSNQPQHF.

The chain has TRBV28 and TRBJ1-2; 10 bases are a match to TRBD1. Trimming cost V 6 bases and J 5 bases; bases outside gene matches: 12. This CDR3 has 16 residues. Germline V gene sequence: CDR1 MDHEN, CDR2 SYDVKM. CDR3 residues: CASREIGTGDNYGYTF. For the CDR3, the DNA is TGTGCCAGCAGAGAGATCGGGACAGGGGATAATTATGGCTACACCTTC.

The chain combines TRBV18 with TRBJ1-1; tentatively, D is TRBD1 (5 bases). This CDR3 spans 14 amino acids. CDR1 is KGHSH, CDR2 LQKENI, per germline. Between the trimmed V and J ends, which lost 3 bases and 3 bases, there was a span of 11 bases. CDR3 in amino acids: CASSPGVEYTEAFF. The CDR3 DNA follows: TGTGCCAGCTCACCGGGGGTTGAGTACACTGAAGCTTTCTTT.

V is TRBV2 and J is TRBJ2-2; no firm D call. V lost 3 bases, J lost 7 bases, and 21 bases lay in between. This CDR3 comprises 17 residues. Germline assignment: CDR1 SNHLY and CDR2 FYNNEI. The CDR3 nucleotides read TGTGCCAGCAGTGATGGTCGATCCGCCTCCTCCGGCGGGGAGCTGTTTTTT. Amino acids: CASSDGRSASSGGELFF.

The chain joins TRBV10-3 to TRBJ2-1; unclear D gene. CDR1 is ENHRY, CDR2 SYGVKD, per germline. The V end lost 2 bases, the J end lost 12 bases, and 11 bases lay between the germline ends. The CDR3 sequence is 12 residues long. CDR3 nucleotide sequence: TGTGCCATCAGTGAGAGTAGGTCCGGGCAGTTCTTC. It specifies CAISESRSGQFF.

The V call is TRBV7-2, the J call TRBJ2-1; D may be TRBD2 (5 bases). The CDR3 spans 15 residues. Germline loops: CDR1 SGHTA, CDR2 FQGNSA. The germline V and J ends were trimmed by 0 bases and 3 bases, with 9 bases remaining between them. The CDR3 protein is CASSLAGVVYNEQFF. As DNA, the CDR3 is TGTGCCAGCAGCTTAGCGGGAGTCGTCTACAATGAGCAGTTCTTC.

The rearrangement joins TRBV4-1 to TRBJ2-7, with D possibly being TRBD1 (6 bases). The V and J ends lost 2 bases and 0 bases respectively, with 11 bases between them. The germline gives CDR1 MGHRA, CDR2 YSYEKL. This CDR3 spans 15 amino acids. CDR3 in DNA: TGCGCCAGCAGCCAATACAGGGCTGGCTCCTACGAGCAGTACTTC. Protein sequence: CASSQYRAGSYEQYF.

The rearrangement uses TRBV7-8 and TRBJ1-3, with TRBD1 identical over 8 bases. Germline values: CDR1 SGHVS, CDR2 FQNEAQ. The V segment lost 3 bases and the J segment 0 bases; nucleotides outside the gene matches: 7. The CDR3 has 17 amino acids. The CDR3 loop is CASSLSGTGFSGNTIYF. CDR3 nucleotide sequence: TGTGCCAGCAGCTTGTCCGGGACAGGCTTCTCTGGAAACACCATATATTTT.

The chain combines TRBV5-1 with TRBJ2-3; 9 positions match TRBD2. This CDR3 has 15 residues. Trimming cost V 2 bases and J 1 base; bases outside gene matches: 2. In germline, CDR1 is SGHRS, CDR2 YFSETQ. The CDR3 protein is CASSFSSGGTDTQYF. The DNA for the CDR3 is TGCGCCAGCAGCTTCTCTAGCGGGGGCACAGATACGCAGTATTTT.

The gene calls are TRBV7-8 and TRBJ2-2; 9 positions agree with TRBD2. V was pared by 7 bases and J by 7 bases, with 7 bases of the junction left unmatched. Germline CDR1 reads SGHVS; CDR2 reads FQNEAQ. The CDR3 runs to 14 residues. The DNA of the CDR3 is TGTGCCAGCATGCGGGGGGGGTCCGACGGGGAGCTGTTTTTT. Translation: CASMRGGSDGELFF.

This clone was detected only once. As DNA, the CDR3 is TGTGCCAGCAGTTACGGGGGGAGCGGAACCTACGAGCAGTACTTC. This translates into CASSYGGSGTYEQYF. This sequence joins TRBV6-5 and TRBJ2-7; TRBD2 is a possible D gene (6 bases). The CDR3 consists of 15 residues. The V end was cut by 2 bases, the J end by 2 bases, with 13 bases between. Germline V gene data show CDR1 as MNHEY and CDR2 as SVGAGI.

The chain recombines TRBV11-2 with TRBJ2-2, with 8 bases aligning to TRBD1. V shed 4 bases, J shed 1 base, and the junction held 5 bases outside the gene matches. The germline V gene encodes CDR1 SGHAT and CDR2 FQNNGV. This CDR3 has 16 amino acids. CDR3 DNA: TGTGCCAGCAGCTCGATACAGGGGGTGAACACCGGGGAGCTGTTTTTT. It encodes CASSSIQGVNTGELFF.

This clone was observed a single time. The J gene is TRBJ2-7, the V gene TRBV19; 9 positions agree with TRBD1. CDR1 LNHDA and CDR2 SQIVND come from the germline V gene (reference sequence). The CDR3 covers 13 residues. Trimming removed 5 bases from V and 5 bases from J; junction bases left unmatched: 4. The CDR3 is CASSSTGGHEQYF. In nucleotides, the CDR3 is TGTGCCAGTAGTTCCACAGGGGGCCACGAGCAGTACTTC.

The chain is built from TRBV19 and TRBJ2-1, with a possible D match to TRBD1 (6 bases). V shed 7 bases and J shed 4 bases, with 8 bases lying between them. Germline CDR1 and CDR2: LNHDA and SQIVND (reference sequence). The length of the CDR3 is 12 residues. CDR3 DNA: TGTGCCAGTAACGGACAGTACAATGAGCAGTTCTTC. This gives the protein CASNGQYNEQFF.

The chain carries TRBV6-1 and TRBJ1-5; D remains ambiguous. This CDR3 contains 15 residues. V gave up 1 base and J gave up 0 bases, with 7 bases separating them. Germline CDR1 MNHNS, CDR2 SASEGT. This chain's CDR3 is CASSEGIYSNQPQHF. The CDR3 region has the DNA TGTGCCAGCAGTGAAGGGATATATAGCAATCAGCCCCAGCATTTT.

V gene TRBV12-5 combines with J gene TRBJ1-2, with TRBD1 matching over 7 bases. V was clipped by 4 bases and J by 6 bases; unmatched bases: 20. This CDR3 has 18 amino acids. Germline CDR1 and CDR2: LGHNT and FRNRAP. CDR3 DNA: TGTGCTAGTGGTTGGCCGACCTCTTACCGCGGAGGGGGCGATGGCTACACCTTC. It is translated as CASGWPTSYRGGGDGYTF.

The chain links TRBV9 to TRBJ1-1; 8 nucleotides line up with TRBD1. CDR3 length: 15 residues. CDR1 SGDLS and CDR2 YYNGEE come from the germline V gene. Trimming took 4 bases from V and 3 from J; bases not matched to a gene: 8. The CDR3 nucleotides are TGTGCCAGCAGCTCCGAACCGACAGGGGACACTGAAGCTTTCTTT. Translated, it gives CASSSEPTGDTEAFF.

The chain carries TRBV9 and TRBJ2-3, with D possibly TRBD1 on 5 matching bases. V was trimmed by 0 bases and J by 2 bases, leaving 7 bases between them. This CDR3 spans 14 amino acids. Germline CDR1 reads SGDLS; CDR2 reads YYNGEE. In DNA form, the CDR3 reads TGTGCCAGCAGCGTAGGGACACTCACAGATACGCAGTATTTT. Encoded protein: CASSVGTLTDTQYF.

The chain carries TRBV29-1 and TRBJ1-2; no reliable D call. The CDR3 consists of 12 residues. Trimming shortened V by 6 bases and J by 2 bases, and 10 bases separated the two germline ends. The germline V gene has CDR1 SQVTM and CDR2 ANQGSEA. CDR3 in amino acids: CSVRPRNYGYTF. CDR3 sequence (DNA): TGCAGCGTACGTCCCAGGAACTATGGCTACACCTTC.

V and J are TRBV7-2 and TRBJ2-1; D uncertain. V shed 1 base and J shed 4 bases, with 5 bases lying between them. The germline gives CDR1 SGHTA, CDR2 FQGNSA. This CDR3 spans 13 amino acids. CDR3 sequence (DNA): TGTGCCAGCAGCTTAGGTCAGTACAATGAGCAGTTCTTC. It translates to CASSLGQYNEQFF.

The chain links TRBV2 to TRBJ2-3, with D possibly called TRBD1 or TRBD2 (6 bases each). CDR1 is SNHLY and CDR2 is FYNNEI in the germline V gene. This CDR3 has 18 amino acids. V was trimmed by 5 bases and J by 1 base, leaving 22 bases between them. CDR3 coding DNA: TGTGCCAGCAGTCCAAGGGGGGTCGGGAAAGAACGCACAGATACGCAGTATTTT. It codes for CASSPRGVGKERTDTQYF. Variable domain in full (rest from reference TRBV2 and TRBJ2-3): EPEVTQTPSHQVTQMGQEVILRCVPISNHLYFYWYRQILGQKVEFLVSFYNNEISEKSEIFDDQFSVERPDGSNFTLKIRSTKLEDSAMYFCASSPRGVGKERTDTQYFGPGTRLTVL.

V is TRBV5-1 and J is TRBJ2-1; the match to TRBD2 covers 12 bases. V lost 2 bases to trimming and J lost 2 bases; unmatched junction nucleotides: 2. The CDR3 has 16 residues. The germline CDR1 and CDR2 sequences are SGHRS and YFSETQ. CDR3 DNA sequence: TGCGCCAGCAGCTTACTAGCGGGGGGCACCTACAATGAGCAGTTCTTC. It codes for CASSLLAGGTYNEQFF.